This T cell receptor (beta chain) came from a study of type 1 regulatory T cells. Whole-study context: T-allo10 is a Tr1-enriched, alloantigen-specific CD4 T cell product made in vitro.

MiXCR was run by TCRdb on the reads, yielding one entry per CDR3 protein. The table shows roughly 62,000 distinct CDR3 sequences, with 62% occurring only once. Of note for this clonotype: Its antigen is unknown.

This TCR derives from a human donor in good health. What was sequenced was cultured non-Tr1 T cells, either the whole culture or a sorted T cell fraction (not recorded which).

The chain's CDR3 is CSAVGAVYEQYF. The CDR3 DNA follows: TGCAGTGCGGTAGGCGCCGTCTACGAGCAGTACTTC. The rearrangement uses TRBV20-1 and TRBJ2-7; D gene ambiguous. V lost 6 bases and J 3 bases, leaving 12 bases between the germline ends. Germline V lookup: CDR1 DFQATT, CDR2 SNEGSKA (reference sequence). This CDR3 is 12 amino acids long.